This TCR beta chain was captured in a study of blood T cell repertoires in COVID-19 (TCRdb year 2020). General notes on the study: Samples from collaborators originated in the United States, Italy and Spain and spanned both the acute and convalescent phases of COVID-19. Sample metadata almost always included a de-identified subject ID, COVID-19 status, age in years and sex. The dataset comprised deeply sampled blood TCRbeta repertoires from subjects exposed to, actively infected with, or recovered from COVID-19. HLA class I and class II types, where available, came from metadata supplied by the sample provider rather than from assay-based typing. The prospective study material was composed of cDNA or gDNA derived from T cells, B-cell-depleted T cells, or PBMCs. A freely available public database, intended as a resource for researchers studying the immune response to SARS-CoV-2, is where the repertoires were released. Samples came from the ongoing ImmuneRACE study (first 160 participants) plus 1,254 subjects from 6 global collaborators. General findings and caveats noted by the study authors: How much clinical and demographic metadata was included differed by source and by participant, and the metadata was provided uncurated.

TCRbeta CDR3 regions were amplified from genomic DNA using the immunoSEQ Assay, a bias-controlled multiplex PCR. The study's own analysis went as follows. Within the assay, amplification of reference gene primers was used to estimate how many nucleated cells each sample contained. To quantify the absolute abundance of each unique TCRbeta CDR3 rearrangement, sequence reads were collapsed and filtered. For each sample, productive Simpson clonality was calculated as the square root of Simpson's diversity index over productive rearrangements. TCRdb holds this immuneACCESS table with in-frame rearrangements only. Some clones are missing; in checked studies, unresolved V genes explain under half, and the rest has no known cause. That table furnishes V, J and clone size, whereas the DNA furnished D and trimming. Recorded for this sample are 170,000 or so clones; approximately 80% of them occurred a single time. Around 6.3% of the sample lies in the top ten.

At one collaborating source in Seattle, patients were enrolled during active infection and were followed longitudinally through the course of disease. The collaborating institutions used their own protocols to collect whole blood in K2EDTA tubes. For TCRbeta analysis, collaborator samples were shipped as frozen whole blood, as isolated PBMCs, or as DNA extracted from either sample type. Comments on this clone: Its antigen target is currently unknown. No much larger clonotype is one base removed from it; base qualities were not supplied.

The receptor comes from a woman aged 40 to 49 with COVID-19, enrolled during active disease. The sequencing input was peripheral blood.

The DNA reads TGTGCCAGCAGGAAAGGGGGCTCTGGGGCCAACGTCCTGACTTTC. This yields the protein CASRKGGSGANVLTF. The rearrangement joined TRBV6-5 to TRBJ2-6, with TRBD1 tentatively as D gene (6 bases match). Measured from the cysteine to the phenylalanine, the CDR3 is 15 residues long. Here the CDR3 DNA is all that survives: 45 bases in frame from base 1. Trimming costs V 6 bases and J 0 bases, and their ends lie 9 bases apart. For CDR1 and CDR2, the germline V gene lists MNHEY and SVGAGI.